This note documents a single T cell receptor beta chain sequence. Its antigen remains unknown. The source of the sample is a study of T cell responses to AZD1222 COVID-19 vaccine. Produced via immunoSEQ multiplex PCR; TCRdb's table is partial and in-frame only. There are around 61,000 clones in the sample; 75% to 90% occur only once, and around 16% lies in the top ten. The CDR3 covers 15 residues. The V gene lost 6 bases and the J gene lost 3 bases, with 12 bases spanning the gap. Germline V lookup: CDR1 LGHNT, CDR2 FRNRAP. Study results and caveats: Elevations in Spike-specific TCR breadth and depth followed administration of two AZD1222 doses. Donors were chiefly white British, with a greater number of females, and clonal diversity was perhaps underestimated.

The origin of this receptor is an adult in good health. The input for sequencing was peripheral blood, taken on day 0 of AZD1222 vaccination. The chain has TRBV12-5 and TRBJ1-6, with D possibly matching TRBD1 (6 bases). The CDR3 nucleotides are TGTGCTAGTGGAACACAGGGCCTCTATAATTCACCCCTCCACTTT. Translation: CASGTQGLYNSPLHF.